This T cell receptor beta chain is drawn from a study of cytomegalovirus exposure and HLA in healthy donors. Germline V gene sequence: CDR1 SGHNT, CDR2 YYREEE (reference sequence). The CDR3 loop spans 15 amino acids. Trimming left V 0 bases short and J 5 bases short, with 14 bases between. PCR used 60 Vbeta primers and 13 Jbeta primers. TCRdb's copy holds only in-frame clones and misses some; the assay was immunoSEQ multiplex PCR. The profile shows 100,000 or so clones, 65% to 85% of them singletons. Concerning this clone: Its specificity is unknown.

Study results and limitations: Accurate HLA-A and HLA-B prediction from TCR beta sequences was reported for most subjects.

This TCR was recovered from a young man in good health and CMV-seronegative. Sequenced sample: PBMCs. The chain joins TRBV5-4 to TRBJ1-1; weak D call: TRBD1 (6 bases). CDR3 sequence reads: CASSLVTGFDTEAFF. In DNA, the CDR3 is TGTGCCAGCAGCTTGGTTACAGGGTTCGATACTGAAGCTTTCTTT.